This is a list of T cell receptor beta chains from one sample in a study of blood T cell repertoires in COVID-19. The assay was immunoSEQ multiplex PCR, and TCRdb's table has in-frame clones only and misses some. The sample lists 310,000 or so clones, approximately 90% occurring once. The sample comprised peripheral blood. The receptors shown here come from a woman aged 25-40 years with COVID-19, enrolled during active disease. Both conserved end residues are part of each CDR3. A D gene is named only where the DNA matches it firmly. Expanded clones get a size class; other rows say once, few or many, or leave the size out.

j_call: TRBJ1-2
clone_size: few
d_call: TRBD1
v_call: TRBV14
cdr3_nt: TGTGCCAGCAGCCAAGAGTACAGGGGGCTATATGGCTACACCTTC
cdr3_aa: CASSQEYRGLYGYTF

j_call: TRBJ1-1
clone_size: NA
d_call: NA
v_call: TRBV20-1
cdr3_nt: TGCAGTGCAGTAGTGGCAGGGGTGGCTTTCTTT
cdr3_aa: CSAVVAGVAFF

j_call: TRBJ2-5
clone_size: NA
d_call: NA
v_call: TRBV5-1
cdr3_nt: TGCGCCAGCAGCGGAGGACCTCAAATCAGCGAGACCCAGTACTTC
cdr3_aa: CASSGGPQISETQYF

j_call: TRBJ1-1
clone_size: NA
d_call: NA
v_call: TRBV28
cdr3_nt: TGTGCCAGCAGGGGGGCGCACACTGAAGCTTTCTTT
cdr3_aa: CASRGAHTEAFF

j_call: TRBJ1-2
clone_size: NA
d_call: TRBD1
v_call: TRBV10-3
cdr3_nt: TGTGCCATCAGTGAGGGGACAGCTACGGATGGCTACACCTTC
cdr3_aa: CAISEGTATDGYTF

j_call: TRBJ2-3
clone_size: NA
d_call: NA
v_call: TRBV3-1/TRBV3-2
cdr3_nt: TGTGCCAGCAGCCAAGATGGCTTCACAGATACGCAGTATTTT
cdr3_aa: CASSQDGFTDTQYF

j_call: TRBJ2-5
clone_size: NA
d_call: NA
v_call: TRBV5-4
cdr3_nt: TGTGCCAGCAGCTTGGTGGGCAATAAAGAAGAGACCCAGTACTTC
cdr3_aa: CASSLVGNKEETQYF

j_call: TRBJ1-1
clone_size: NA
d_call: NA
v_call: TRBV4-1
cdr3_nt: TGCGCCAGCAGCCCGGGGGTGGGAGAGAACACTGAAGCTTTCTTT
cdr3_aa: CASSPGVGENTEAFF

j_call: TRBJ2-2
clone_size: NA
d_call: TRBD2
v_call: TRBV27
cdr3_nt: TGTGCCAGCAGTTTCCTGGGACTAGCGGGAGGTACCGGGGAGCTGTTTTTT
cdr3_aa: CASSFLGLAGGTGELFF

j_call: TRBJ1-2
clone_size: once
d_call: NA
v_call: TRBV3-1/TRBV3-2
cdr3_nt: TGTGCCAGCAGCCGAGCAGGGTCTGGCTACACCTTC
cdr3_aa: CASSRAGSGYTF

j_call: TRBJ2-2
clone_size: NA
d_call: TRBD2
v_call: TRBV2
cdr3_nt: TGTGCCAGGGGGATGGGGACTAGGAACACCGGGGAGCTGTTTTTT
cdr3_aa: CARGMGTRNTGELFF

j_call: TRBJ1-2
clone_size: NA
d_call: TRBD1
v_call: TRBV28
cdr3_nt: TGTGCCAGCAGGGGGCAGGGGGCTTTGGACTATGGCTACACCTTC
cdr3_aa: CASRGQGALDYGYTF